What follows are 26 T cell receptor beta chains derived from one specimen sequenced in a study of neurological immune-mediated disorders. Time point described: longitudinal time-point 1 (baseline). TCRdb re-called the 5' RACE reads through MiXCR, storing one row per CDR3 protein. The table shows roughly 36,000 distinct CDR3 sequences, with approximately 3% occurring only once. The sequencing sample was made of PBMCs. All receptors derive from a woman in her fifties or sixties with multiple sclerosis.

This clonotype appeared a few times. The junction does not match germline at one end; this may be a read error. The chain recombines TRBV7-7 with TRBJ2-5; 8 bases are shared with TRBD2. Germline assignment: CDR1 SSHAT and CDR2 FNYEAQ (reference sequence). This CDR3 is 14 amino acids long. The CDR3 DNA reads TGTGCTAGCAGCCGTAGCGGGGAGGGAGAGACCCAGTACTTC. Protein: CASSRSGEGETQYF.

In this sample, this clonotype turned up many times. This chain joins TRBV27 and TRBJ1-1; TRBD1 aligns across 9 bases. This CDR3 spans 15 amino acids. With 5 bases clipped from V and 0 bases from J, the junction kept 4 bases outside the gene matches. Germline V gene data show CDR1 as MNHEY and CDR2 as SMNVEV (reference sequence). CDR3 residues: CASSGRTGVNTEAFF. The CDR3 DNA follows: TGTGCCAGCAGTGGGAGGACAGGGGTGAACACTGAAGCTTTCTTT.

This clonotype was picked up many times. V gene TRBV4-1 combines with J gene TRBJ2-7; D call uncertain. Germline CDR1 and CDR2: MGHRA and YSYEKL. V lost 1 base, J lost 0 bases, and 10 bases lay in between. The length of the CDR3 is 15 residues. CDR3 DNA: TGCGCCAGCAGCCAAGGACACCGACTCTCCTACGAGCAGTACTTC. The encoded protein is CASSQGHRLSYEQYF.

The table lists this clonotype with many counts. CDR3 in DNA: TGCGCCAGCAGAGGAGGGGTAATGAGGGATGGCTACACCTTC. Translating it yields CASRGGVMRDGYTF. This chain connects TRBV5-1 to TRBJ1-2; tentatively, D is TRBD1 (5 bases). Germline V lookup: CDR1 SGHRS, CDR2 YFSETQ. The CDR3 runs 14 residues. V dropped 5 bases and J dropped 6 bases, with 17 bases sitting between them.

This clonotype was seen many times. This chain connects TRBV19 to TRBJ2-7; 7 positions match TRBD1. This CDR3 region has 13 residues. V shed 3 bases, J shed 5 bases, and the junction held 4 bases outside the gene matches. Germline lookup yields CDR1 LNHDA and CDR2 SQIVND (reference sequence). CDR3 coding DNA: TGTGCCAGTAGTATTAGGGGGCAGGACGAGCAGTACTTC. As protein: CASSIRGQDEQYF.

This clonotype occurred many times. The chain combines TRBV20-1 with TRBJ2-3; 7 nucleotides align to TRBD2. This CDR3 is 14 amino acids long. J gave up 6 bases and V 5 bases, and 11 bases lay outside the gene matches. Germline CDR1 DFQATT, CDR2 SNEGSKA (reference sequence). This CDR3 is CSALTSRGADTQYF. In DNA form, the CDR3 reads TGCAGTGCTCTGACTAGCCGGGGAGCGGATACGCAGTATTTT.

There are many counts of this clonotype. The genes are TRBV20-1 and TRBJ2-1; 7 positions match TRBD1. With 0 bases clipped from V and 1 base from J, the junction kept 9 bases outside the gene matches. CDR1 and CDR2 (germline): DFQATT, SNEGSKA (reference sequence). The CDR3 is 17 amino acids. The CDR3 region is CSARDLSDRVSYNEQFF. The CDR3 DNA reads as TGCAGTGCTAGAGATCTTTCCGACAGGGTATCCTACAATGAGCAGTTCTTC.

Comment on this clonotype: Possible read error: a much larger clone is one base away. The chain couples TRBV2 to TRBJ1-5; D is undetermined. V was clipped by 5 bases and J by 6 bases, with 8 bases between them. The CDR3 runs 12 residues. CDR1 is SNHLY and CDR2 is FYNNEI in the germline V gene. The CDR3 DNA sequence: TGTGCCAGCAGTCCGAGGACTCAGCCCCAGCATTTT. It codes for CASSPRTQPQHF.

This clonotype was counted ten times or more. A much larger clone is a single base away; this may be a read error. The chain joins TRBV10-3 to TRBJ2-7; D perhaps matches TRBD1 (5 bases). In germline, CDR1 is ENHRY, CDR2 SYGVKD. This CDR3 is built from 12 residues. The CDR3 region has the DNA TGTGACATCAGTGACACAGGATACGAGCAGTACTTC. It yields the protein CDISDTGYEQYF.

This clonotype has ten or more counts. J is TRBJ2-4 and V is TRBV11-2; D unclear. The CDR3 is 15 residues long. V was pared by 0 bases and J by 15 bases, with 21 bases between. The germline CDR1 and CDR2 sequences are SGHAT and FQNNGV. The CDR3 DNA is TGTGCCAGCAGCTTAGATCGGGCTAAGGGAACCCCAGTGTACTTC. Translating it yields CASSLDRAKGTPVYF.

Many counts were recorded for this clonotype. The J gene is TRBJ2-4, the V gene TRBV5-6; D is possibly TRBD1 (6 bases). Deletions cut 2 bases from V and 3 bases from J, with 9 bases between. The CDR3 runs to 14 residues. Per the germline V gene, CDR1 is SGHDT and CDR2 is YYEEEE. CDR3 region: CASSFGRGKNIQYF. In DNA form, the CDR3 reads TGTGCCAGCAGCTTCGGCAGGGGCAAAAACATTCAGTACTTC.

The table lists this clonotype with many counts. This CDR3 reads CASSLAADRGYEQYF. In DNA, the CDR3 is TGCGCCAGCAGCTTGGCCGCAGACAGGGGGTACGAGCAGTACTTC. The chain couples TRBV5-1 to TRBJ2-7, with TRBD1 matching over 9 bases. The CDR3 sequence is 15 residues long. Germline V gene sequence: CDR1 SGHRS, CDR2 YFSETQ. V lost 0 bases to trimming and J lost 4 bases; unmatched junction nucleotides: 5.

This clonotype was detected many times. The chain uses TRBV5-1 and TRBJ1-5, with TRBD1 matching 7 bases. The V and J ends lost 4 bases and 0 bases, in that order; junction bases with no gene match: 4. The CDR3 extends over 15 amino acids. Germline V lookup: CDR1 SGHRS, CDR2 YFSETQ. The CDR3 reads CASSPGTDSNQPQHF. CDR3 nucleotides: TGCGCCAGCAGCCCCGGGACAGATAGCAATCAGCCCCAGCATTTT.

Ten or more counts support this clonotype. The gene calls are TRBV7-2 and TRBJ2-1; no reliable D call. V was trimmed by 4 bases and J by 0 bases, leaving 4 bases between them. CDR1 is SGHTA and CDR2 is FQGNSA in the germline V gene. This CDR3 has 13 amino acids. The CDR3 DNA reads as TGTGCCAGCAGCTCCCGCTCCTACAATGAGCAGTTCTTC. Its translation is CASSSRSYNEQFF.

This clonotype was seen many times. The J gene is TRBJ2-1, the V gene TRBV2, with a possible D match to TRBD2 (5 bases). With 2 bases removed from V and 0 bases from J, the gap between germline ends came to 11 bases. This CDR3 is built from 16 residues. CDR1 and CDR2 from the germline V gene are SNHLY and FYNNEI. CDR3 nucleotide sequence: TGTGCCAGCAGTGAAACTACCACTAGCTCCTACAATGAGCAGTTCTTC. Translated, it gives CASSETTTSSYNEQFF.

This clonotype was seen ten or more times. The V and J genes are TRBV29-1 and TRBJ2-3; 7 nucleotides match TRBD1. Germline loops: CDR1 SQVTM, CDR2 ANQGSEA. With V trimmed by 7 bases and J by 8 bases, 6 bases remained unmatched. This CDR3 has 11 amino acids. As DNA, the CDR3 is TGCAGCGAGCAGGGGGTGGCTACGCAGTATTTT. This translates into CSEQGVATQYF.

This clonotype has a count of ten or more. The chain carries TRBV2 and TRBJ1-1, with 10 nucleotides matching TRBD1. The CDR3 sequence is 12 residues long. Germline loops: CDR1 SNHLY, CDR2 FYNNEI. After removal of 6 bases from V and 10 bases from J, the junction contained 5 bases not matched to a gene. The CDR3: CASSGDRGGAFF. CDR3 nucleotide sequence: TGTGCCAGCAGCGGGGACAGGGGTGGAGCTTTCTTT.

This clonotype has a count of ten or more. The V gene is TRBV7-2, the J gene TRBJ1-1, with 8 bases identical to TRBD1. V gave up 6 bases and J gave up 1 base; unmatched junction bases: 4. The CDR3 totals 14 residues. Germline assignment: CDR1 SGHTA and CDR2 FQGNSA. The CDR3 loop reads CASRLDRANTEAFF. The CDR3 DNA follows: TGTGCCAGCAGACTGGACAGGGCGAACACTGAAGCTTTCTTT.

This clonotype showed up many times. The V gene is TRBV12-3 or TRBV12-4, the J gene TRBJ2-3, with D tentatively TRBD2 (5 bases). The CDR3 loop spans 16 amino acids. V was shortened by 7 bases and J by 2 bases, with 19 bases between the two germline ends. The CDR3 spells CASTDFKTGSTDTQYF. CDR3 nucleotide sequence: TGTGCCAGCACCGATTTCAAAACGGGATCCACAGATACGCAGTATTTT.

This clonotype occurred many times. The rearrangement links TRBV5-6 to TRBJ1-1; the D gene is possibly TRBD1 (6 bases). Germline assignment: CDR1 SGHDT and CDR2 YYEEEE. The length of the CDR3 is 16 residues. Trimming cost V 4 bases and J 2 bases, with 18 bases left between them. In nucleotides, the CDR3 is TGTGCCAGCAGCCACCCTCCAGGGGCGCCAAACACTGAAGCTTTCTTT. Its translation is CASSHPPGAPNTEAFF.

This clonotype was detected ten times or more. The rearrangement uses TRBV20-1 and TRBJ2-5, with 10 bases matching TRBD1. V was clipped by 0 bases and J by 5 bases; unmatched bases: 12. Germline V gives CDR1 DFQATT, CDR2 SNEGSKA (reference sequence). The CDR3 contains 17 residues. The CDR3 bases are TGCAGTGCTAGAGATCGGTGGAGACAGGGGGCACGGGAGACCCAGTACTTC. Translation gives CSARDRWRQGARETQYF.

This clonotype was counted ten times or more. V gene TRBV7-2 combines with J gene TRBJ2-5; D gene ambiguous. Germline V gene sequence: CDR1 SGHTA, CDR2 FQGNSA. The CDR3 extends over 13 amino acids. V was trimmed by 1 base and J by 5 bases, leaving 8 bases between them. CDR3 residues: CASSLDRRETQYF. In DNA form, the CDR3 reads TGTGCCAGCAGCTTAGATCGCCGGGAGACCCAGTACTTC.

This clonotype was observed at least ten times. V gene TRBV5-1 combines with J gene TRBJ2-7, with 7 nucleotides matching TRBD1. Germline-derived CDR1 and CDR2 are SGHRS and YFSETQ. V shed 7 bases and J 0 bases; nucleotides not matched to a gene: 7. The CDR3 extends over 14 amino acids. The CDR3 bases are TGCGCCAGCTCCCGGGACAGCACCTCCTACGAGCAGTACTTC. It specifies CASSRDSTSYEQYF.

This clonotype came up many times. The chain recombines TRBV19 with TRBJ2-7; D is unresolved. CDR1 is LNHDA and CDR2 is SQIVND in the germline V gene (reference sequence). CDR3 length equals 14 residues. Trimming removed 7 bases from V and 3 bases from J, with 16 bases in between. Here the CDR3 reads CASTPQGAVYEQYF. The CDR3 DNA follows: TGTGCCAGTACACCTCAAGGAGCAGTCTACGAGCAGTACTTC.

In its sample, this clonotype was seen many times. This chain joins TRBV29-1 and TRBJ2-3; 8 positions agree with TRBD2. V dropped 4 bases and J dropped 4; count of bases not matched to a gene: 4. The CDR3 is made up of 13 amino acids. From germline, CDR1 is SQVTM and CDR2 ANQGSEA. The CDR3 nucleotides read TGCAGCGTTGTCGGGGGGGTCTCAGATACGCAGTATTTT. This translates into CSVVGGVSDTQYF.

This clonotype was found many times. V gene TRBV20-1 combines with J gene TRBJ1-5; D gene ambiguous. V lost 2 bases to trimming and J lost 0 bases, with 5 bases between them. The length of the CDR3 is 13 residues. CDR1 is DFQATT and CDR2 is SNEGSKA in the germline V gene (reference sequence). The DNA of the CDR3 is TGCAGTGCTAGACCTAATAGCAATCAGCCCCAGCATTTT. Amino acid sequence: CSARPNSNQPQHF.